These 18 T cell receptor beta chains were all obtained from the same sample, sequenced in a study of blood T cells in healthy people across ages. Alongside a J-beta primer mix, a sample-barcoded 5' primer served in a second PCR lasting about 7 to 12 cycles. In TCRdb, the 5' RACE reads were re-called with MiXCR into one record per CDR3 protein. The repertoire holds around 1,800,000 distinct CDR3 sequences, with about two fifths as singletons. The sequenced sample consisted of blood. The source is a human donor in good health.

The rearrangement links TRBV5-8 to TRBJ2-7, with D tentatively TRBD2 (5 bases). The tail of the sequence fits TRBJ2-5 better, so the J call may be wrong. The CDR3 runs 15 residues. Germline V lookup: CDR1 SGHTS, CDR2 YDEGEE. The CDR3: CASSRRARARETQYF. DNA of the CDR3: TGTGCCAGCAGCCGAAGAGCGAGGGCGAGGGAGACCCAGTACTTC.

Concerning this clonotype: At one end the junction does not follow the germline gene, possibly because of a read error. The chain recombines TRBV12-3 or TRBV12-4 with TRBJ2-1; D is unclear. The length of the CDR3 is 11 residues. The CDR3 loop is CACSIVDEQFF. The CDR3 region has the DNA TGTGCCTGCAGTATAGTAGATGAGCAGTTCTTC.

The rearrangement joins TRBV28 to TRBJ1-1, with TRBD1 as a possible D gene (5 bases). Looked up from germline, CDR1 is MDHEN and CDR2 is SYDVKM. Trimming left V 6 bases short and J 4 bases short, with 18 bases between. This CDR3 has 15 residues. The CDR3 protein is CASRSLAGTLTEAFF. In nucleotides, the CDR3 is TGTGCCAGCAGATCCCTCGCCGGGACTCTCACTGAAGCTTTCTTT.

The DNA of the CDR3 is TGTGCCAGCAGCGGGGAGACTAGCGGGGGGTCCTACGAGCAGTACTTC. Its translation: CASSGETSGGSYEQYF. The rearrangement links TRBV9 to TRBJ2-7, with 13 nucleotides matching TRBD2. Germline assignment: CDR1 SGDLS and CDR2 YYNGEE. This CDR3 spans 16 amino acids. J was trimmed by 1 base and V by 3 bases; bases with no gene match: 4.

This chain uses TRBV29-1 with TRBJ2-5; D is uncertain. The germline gives CDR1 SQVTM, CDR2 ANQGSEA. The V end lost 2 bases, the J end lost 1 base, and 5 bases lay between the germline ends. CDR3 length: 12 amino acids. The CDR3: CSVEKAQETQYF. In nucleotides, the CDR3 is TGCAGCGTTGAAAAGGCCCAAGAGACCCAGTACTTC.

This clonotype was detected a few times. CDR3 DNA sequence: TGTGCCAGCAGCCTTGGGGGGCGAGAGACCCAGTTCTTC. Translating gives CASSLGGRETQFF. The chain uses TRBV7-3 and TRBJ2-1; tentatively, D is TRBD1 or TRBD2 (6 bases each). Trimming took off 5 bases at V and 13 bases at J, with 18 bases between the two ends. The length of the CDR3 is 13 residues. Per the germline V gene, CDR1 is SGHTA and CDR2 is FQGTGA. The entire variable domain, with the rest obtained from reference TRBV7-3 and TRBJ2-1, is as follows: GAGVSQTPSNKVTEKGKYVELRCDPISGHTALYWYRQSLGQGPEFLIYFQGTGAADDSGLPNDRFFAVRPEGSVSTLKIQRTERGDSAVYLCASSLGGRETQFFGPGTRLTVL.

This clonotype was found many times. A read error may produce the germline difference seen at one junction end. In DNA form, the CDR3 reads TGTGCCAGCAGCCCCCAGACTAACACTGAAGCTTTCTTT. It codes for CASSPQTNTEAFF. The chain employs TRBV5-1 and TRBJ1-1; unclear D gene. This CDR3 comprises 13 residues. Germline CDR1 and CDR2: SGHRS and YFSETQ. The whole variable domain, filled in from reference TRBV5-1 and TRBJ1-1, reads KAGVTQTPRYLIKTRGQQVTLSCSPISGHRSVSWYQQTPGQGLQFLFEYFSETQRNKGNFPGRFSGRQFSNSRSEMNVSTLELGDSALYLCASSPQTNTEAFFGQGTRLTVV.

This clonotype appeared a few times. J is TRBJ2-3 and V is TRBV4-2; 7 positions agree with TRBD1. There are 18 residues in the CDR3. The germline V gene encodes CDR1 LGHNA and CDR2 YNFKEQ. V gave up 2 bases and J gave up 3 bases; unmatched junction bases: 14. Here the CDR3 DNA reads TGTGCCAGCAGCCAACTACCTAGGGGGCTACCTATAACAGATACGCAGTATTTT. Translated: CASSQLPRGLPITDTQYF.

The chain employs TRBV7-2 and TRBJ2-7; 7 bases are shared with TRBD1. The CDR3 runs 15 residues. V trimming: 5 bases; J trimming: 5 bases; junction bases outside the gene matches: 12. Germline V gene data show CDR1 as SGHTA and CDR2 as FQGNSA. This chain's CDR3 is CASSLNTGVRNEQYF. In DNA, the CDR3 is TGTGCCAGCAGCCTAAATACAGGGGTTCGTAACGAGCAGTACTTC.

J is TRBJ2-7 and V is TRBV11-2; maybe TRBD1 (6 bases). Trimming pared 3 bases from V and 7 bases from J, leaving 19 bases between. The length of the CDR3 is 15 residues. CDR1 and CDR2 from the germline V gene are SGHAT and FQNNGV. The CDR3: CASSLYRVQLREQYF. Here the CDR3 DNA reads TGTGCCAGCAGCTTGTACAGGGTTCAACTAAGGGAGCAGTACTTC.

The chain has TRBV7-2 and TRBJ2-1, with 8 bases lining up with TRBD2. Trimming at V came to 7 bases and at J to 10 bases, leaving 18 bases not matched to a gene. CDR1 and CDR2 (germline): SGHTA, FQGNSA. CDR3 length: 16 amino acids. This chain's CDR3 is CASNRVSGGSSYEQFF. The CDR3 bases are TGTGCCAGCAACCGCGTGAGCGGGGGTTCTTCCTACGAGCAGTTCTTC.

About this clonotype: The junction departs from the called germline gene at one end, perhaps through a read error. V and J are TRBV9 and TRBJ2-4, with 9 bases fitting TRBD2. The germline gives CDR1 SGDLS, CDR2 YYNGEE. The CDR3 sequence is 15 residues long. CDR3 DNA: TGTGCCAGCATCGTAGGCAGTTTAGCGGGGGATGAGCAGTACTTC. Its protein is CASIVGSLAGDEQYF.

The chain is built from TRBV2 and TRBJ2-1; TRBD2 agrees at 13 bases. This CDR3 contains 13 residues. Germline loops: CDR1 SNHLY, CDR2 FYNNEI. The DNA for the CDR3 is TGTACCACCGGACTAGCGGGGGACAATGAGCAGTTCTTC. Its translation is CTTGLAGDNEQFF. The whole variable domain, remainder taken from reference TRBV2 and TRBJ2-1, is EPEVTQTPSHQVTQMGQEVILRCVPISNHLYFYWYRQILGQKVEFLVSFYNNEISEKSEIFDDQFSVERPDGSNFTLKIRSTKLEDSAMYFCTTGLAGDNEQFFGPGTRLTVL.

This clonotype was detected a few times. The chain joins TRBV6-2 or TRBV6-3 to TRBJ2-5, with D hard to call. Trimming shortened V by 9 bases and J by 2 bases, and 22 bases separated the two germline ends. CDR3 length: 16 residues. Germline CDR1 and CDR2: MNHEY and SVGEGT. In DNA, the CDR3 is TGTGCCAGTCTTCAACAACCGGACGGCTTTCAAGAGACCCAGTACTTC. It codes for CASLQQPDGFQETQYF.

This clonotype was recorded a few times. The chain couples TRBV15 to TRBJ2-3; D is unclear. Germline V CDR1 and CDR2: LNHNV, YYDKDF (reference sequence). CDR3 size: 12 residues. Trimming cost V 1 base and J 8 bases, with 7 bases left between them. Here the CDR3 DNA reads TGTGCCACCAGCAGAGCTGACGGTACGCAGTATTTT. It codes for CATSRADGTQYF.

The J gene is TRBJ1-5, the V gene TRBV12-3 or TRBV12-4; D is unresolved. The CDR3 covers 17 residues. Trimming stripped 1 base from V and 0 bases from J, with 13 bases between. The CDR3 coding sequence is TGTGCCAGCAGTTTAGGGGTTAGCCGCCCTAGCAATCAGCCCCAGCATTTT. Residues: CASSLGVSRPSNQPQHF.

The table lists this clonotype with a few counts. This chain joins TRBV20-1 and TRBJ2-4, with 13 bases matching TRBD2. The DNA end is a closer match to TRBJ2-7, so the J assignment may be wrong. Germline V gives CDR1 DFQATT, CDR2 SNEGSKA (reference sequence). This CDR3 has 16 residues. The CDR3 DNA reads as TGCAGTGCTACCACCCGGACTAGCGGGGGAGCCTACGAGCAGTACTTC. This sequence encodes CSATTRTSGGAYEQYF.

The chain links TRBV30 to TRBJ1-5, with D maybe TRBD1 (5 bases). With 5 bases removed from V and 1 base from J, the gap between germline ends came to 9 bases. This CDR3 has 13 residues. In germline, CDR1 is GTSNPN, CDR2 SVGIG (reference sequence). CDR3: CAWAGKSNQPQHF. The CDR3 DNA reads as TGTGCCTGGGCAGGGAAAAGCAATCAGCCCCAGCATTTT.